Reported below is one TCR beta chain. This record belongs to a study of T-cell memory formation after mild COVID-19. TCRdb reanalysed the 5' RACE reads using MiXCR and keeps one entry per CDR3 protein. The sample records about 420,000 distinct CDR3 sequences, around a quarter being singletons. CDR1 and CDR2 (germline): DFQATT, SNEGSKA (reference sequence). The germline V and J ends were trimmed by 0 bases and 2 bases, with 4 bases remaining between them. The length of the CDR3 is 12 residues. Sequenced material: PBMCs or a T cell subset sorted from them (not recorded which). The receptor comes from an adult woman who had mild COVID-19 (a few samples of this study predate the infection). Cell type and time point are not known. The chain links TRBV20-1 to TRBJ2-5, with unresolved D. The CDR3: CSARERQETQYF. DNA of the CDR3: TGCAGTGCTAGAGAACGTCAAGAGACCCAGTACTTC.